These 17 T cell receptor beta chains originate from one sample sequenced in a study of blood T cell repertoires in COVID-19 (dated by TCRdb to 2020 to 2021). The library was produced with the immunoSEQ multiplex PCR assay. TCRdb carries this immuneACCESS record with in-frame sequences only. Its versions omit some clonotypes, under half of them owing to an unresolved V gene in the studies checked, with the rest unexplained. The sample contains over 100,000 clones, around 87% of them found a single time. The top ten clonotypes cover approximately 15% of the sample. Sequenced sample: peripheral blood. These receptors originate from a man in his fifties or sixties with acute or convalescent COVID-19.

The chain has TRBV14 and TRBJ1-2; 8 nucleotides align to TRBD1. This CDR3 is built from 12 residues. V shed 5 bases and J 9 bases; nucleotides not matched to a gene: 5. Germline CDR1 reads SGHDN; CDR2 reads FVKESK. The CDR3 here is CASSVTGVRYTF. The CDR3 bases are TGTGCCAGCAGCGTGACAGGGGTGCGCTACACCTTC.

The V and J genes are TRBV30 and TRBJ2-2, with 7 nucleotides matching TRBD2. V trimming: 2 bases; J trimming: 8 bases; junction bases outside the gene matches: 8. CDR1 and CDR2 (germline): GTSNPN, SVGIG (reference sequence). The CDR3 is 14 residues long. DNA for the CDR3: TGTGCCTGGAGTCCCGGGGCGGGAGTAGGGGAGCTGTTTTTT. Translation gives CAWSPGAGVGELFF.

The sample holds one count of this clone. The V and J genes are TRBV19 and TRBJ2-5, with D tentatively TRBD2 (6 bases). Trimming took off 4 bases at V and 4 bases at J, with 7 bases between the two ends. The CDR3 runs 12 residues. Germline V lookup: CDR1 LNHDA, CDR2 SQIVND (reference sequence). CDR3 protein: CASSRDLETQYF. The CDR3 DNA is TGTGCCAGTAGTAGGGACTTAGAGACCCAGTACTTC.

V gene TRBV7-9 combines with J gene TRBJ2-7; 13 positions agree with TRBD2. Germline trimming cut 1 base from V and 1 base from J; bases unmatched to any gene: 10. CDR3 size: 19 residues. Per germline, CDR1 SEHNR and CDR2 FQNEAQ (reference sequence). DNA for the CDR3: TGTGCCAGCAGCTTAGGAGGGGGCACTAGCGGGAGGGTATCCTACGAGCAGTACTTC. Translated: CASSLGGGTSGRVSYEQYF.

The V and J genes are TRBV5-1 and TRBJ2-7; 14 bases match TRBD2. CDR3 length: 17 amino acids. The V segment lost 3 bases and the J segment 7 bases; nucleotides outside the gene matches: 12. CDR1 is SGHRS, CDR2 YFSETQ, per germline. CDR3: CASSSGTSGSAPWEQYF. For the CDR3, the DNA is TGCGCCAGCAGCTCGGGGACTAGCGGGAGTGCGCCGTGGGAGCAGTACTTC. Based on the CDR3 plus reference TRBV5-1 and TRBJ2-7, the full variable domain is KAGVTQTPRYLIKTRGQQVTLSCSPISGHRSVSWYQQTPGQGLQFLFEYFSETQRNKGNFPGRFSGRQFSNSRSEMNVSTLELGDSALYLCASSSGTSGSAPWEQYFGPGTRLTVT.

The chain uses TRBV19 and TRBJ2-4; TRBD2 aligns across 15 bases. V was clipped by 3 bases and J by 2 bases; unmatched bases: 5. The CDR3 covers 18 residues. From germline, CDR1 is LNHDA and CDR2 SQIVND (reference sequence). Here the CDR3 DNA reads TGTGCCAGTAGTATTGGACTAGCGGGAGGGCCGACCAAAAACATTCAGTACTTC. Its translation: CASSIGLAGGPTKNIQYF.

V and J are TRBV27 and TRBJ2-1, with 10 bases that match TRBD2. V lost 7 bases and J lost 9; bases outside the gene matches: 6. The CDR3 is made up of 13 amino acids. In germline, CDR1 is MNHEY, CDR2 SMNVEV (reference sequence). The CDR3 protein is CASKLAGVSEQFF. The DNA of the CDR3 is TGTGCCAGCAAGCTAGCGGGAGTATCTGAGCAGTTCTTC.

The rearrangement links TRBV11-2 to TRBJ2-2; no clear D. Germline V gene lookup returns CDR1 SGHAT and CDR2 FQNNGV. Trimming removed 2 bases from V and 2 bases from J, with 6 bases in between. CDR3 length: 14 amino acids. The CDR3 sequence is CASSLFTNTGELFF. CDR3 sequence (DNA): TGTGCCAGCAGCTTATTCACTAACACCGGGGAGCTGTTTTTT. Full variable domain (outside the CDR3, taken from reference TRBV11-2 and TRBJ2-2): EAGVAQSPRYKIIEKRQSVAFWCNPISGHATLYWYQQILGQGPKLLIQFQNNGVVDDSQLPKDRFSAERLKGVDSTLKIQPAKLEDSAVYLCASSLFTNTGELFFGEGSRLTVL.

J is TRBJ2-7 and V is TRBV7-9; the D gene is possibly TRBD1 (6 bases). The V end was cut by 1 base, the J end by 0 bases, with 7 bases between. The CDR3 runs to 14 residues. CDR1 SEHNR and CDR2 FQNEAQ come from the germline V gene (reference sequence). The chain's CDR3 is CASSLEGGSYEQYF. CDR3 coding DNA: TGTGCCAGCAGCTTAGAAGGGGGCTCCTACGAGCAGTACTTC.

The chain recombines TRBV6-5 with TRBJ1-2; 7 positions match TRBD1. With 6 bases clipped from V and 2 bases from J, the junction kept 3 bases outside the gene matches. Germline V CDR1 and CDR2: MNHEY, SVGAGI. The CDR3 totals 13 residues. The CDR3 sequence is CASRTGPNYGYTF. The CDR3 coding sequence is TGTGCCAGCAGGACAGGGCCCAACTATGGCTACACCTTC.

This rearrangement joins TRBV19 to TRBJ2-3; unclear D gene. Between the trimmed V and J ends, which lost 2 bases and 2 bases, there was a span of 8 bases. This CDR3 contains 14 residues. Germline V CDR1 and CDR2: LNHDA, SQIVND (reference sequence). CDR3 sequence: CASSILLPTDTQYF. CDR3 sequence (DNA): TGTGCCAGTAGTATATTACTCCCCACAGATACGCAGTATTTT.

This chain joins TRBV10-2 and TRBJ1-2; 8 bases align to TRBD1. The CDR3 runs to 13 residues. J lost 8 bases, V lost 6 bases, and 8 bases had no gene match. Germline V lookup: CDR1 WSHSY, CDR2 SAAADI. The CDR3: CASSPHRGEGYTF. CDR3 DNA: TGCGCCAGCAGCCCCCACAGGGGGGAGGGCTACACCTTC.

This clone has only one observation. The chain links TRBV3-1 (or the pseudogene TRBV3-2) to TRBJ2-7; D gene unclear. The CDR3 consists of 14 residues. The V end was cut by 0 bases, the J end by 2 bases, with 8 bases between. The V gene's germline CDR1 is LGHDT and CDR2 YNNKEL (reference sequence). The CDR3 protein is CASSQEAAPYEQYF. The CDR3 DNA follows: TGTGCCAGCAGCCAAGAAGCCGCACCCTACGAGCAGTACTTC.

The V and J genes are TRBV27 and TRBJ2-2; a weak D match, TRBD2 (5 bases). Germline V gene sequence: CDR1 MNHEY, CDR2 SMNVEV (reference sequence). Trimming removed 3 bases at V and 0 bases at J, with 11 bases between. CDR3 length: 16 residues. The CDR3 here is CASSFTGYANTGELFF. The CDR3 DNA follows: TGTGCCAGCAGTTTTACGGGATACGCGAACACCGGGGAGCTGTTTTTT.

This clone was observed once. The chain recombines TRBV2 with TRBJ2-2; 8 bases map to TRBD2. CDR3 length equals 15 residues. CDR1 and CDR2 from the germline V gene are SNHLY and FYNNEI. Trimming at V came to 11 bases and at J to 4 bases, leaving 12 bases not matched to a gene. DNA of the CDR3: TGTGCCGGAGGGAGACGGGAGGGCGGCACCGGGGAGCTGTTTTTT. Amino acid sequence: CAGGRREGGTGELFF.

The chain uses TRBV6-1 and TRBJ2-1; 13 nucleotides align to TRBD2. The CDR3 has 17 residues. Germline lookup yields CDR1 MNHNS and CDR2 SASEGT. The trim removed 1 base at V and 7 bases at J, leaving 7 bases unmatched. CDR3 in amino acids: CASSEVVGTSGKNEQFF. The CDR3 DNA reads TGTGCCAGCAGTGAAGTAGTCGGGACTAGCGGGAAAAATGAGCAGTTCTTC.

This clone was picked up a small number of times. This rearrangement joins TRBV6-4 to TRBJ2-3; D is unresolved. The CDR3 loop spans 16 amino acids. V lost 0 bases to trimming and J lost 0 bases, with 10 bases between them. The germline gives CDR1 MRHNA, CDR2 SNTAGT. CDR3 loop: CASSDSGGPSTDTQYF. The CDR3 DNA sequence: TGTGCCAGCAGTGACTCTGGTGGGCCTAGCACAGATACGCAGTATTTT.